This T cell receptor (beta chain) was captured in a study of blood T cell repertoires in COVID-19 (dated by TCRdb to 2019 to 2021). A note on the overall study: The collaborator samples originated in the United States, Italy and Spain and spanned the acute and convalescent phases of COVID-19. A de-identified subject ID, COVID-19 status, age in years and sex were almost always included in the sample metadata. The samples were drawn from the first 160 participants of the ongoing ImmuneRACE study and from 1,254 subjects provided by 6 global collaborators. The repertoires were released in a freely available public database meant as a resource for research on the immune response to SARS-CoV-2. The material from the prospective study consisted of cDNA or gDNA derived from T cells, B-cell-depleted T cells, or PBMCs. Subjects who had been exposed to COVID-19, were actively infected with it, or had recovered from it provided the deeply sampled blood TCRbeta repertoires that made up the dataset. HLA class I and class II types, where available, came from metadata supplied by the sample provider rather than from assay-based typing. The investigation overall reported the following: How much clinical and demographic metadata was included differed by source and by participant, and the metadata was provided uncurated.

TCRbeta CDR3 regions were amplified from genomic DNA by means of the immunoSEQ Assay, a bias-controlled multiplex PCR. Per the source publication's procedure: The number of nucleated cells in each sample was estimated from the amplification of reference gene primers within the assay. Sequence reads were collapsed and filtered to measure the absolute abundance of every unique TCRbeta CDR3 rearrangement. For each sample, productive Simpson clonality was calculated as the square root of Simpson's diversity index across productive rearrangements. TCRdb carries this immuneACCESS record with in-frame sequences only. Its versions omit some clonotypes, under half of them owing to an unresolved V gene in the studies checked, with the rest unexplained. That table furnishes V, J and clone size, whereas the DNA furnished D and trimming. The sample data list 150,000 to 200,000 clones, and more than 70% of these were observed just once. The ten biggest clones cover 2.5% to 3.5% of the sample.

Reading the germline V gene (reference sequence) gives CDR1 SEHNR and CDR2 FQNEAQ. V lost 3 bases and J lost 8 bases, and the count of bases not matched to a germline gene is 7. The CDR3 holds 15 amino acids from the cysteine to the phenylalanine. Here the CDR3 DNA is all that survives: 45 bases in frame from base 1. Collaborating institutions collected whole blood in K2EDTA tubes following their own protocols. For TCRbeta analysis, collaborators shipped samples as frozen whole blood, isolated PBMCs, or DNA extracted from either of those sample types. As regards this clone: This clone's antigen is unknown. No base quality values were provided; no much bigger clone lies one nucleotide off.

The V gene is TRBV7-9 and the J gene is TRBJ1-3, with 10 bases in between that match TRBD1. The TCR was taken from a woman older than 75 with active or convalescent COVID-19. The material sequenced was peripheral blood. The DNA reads TGTGCCAGCAGCTTTGGGACAGGGGATGAATACACCATATATTTT. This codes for CASSFGTGDEYTIYF. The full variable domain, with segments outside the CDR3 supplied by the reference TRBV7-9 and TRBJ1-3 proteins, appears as DTGVSQNPRHKITKRGQNVTFRCDPISEHNRLYWYRQTLGQGPEFLTYFQNEAQLEKSRLLSDRFSAERPKGSFSTLEIQRTEQGDSAMYLCASSFGTGDEYTIYFGEGSWLTVV.